A selection of T cell receptor beta chains follows, all from one sample in a study of blood T cell repertoires in COVID-19. Profiling relied on immunoSEQ multiplex PCR, and the TCRdb table lists in-frame clones only, not all of them. The sample shows 100,000 to 150,000 clones, roughly 69% of them seen only once. The sequencing input was peripheral blood. The receptors originated from a woman between 65 and 79 years old with acute or convalescent COVID-19. Each CDR3 is given without its conserved first and last residue. The order of the fields is V gene, clone size, J gene, CDR3 protein. Where a row states a size, it is once, few, many or the class of an expanded clone; other rows omit it.

TRBV6-2/TRBV6-3	.	TRBJ2-5	ASSPAGQGVRRTQY
TRBV5-1	.	TRBJ2-7	ASRSLESYEQY
TRBV6-5	.	TRBJ2-7	ASSPQVGHSYEQY
TRBV5-8	.	TRBJ1-6	ATQGTYNSPLH
TRBV5-1	.	TRBJ1-1	ASSLRQGQGAF
TRBV7-2	.	TRBJ2-5	ASSRSGGSGETQY
TRBV11-2	once	TRBJ2-5	ASSSGPGSQETQY
TRBV7-9	.	TRBJ2-3	ASRIGSSDTQY
TRBV29-1	once	TRBJ2-1	SVEFQGATYNEQF
TRBV6-6	few	TRBJ1-1	ASSYNTAFNTEAF
TRBV6-5	.	TRBJ2-5	ASSYGTGGAHETQY
TRBV4-1	.	TRBJ1-6	ASSQQGALLFGSPLH
TRBV19	.	TRBJ2-1	ASSIGASGGIYEQF
TRBV6-2/TRBV6-3	.	TRBJ1-5	ASSSPQGSNQPQH
TRBV18	.	TRBJ1-2	ASSPYAGGMNYGYT
TRBV5-4	.	TRBJ2-7	ASSFMGGDYEQY
TRBV5-8	.	TRBJ1-1	ASRNFGTNTEAF
TRBV6-6	.	TRBJ1-4	ASNDGGRGEKLF
TRBV2	few	TRBJ2-7	ASTGGGHYEQY
TRBV5-1	.	TRBJ1-1	ASSSDRENTEAF
TRBV19	.	TRBJ1-1	ASTYSTGGRRGTEAF
TRBV19	once	TRBJ2-3	ASTNRGTDTQY
TRBV12-3/TRBV12-4	.	TRBJ1-2	ASRQRDTYGYT
TRBV6-2/TRBV6-3	once	TRBJ2-5	ASSLGIKETQY
TRBV2	.	TRBJ2-7	ASKHRDYEQY
TRBV29-1	few	TRBJ1-1	SVWDRDSAEAF
TRBV20-1	once	TRBJ1-1	SASGQGEEAF
TRBV4-1	.	TRBJ1-3	ASSQDGGHSPGNTIY
TRBV19	.	TRBJ2-3	ASSIDGSRGDTQY
TRBV2	.	TRBJ2-3	ASSARNLPTDTQY
TRBV5-1	.	TRBJ1-2	ASSTTFETGPNYGYT
TRBV9	few	TRBJ2-1	ASSPGWGTGMAYNEQF
TRBV7-2	.	TRBJ1-5	ASSLSQAYSNQPQH
TRBV15	.	TRBJ2-5	ATSEQGPQETQY
TRBV5-6	.	TRBJ1-2	ASSSRYRDPNYGYT
TRBV27	.	TRBJ1-3	ASSPRTGKDGNTIY
TRBV9	.	TRBJ1-1	ASSAAAGVGTEAF
TRBV5-1	.	TRBJ1-5	ASSLTGMSNQPQH
TRBV27	.	TRBJ2-3	ASSGLAVTDTQY
TRBV12-3/TRBV12-4	.	TRBJ2-7	ASSFSGDEQY
TRBV6-5	.	TRBJ2-5	ASITSGGLQGPQY